The rows below give T cell receptor beta chains drawn from one sample of a study of cytomegalovirus exposure and HLA in healthy donors. The method was immunoSEQ multiplex PCR; TCRdb's version includes in-frame clones alone and lacks a portion of them. Here the sample spans 280,000 or so clones, over 85% being singletons. The sample consisted of PBMCs. Receptor source: a woman aged 18-29 years in good health and CMV-seronegative. The CDR3 runs from the conserved cysteine through the conserved F or W. The order of the fields is J gene, clone size, D gene, V gene, CDR3 DNA, CDR3 protein. D genes are given only for firm matches. The size entry is marked missing in some rows and otherwise reads once, few, many or a size class.

J: TRBJ2-1
size: -
D: -
V: TRBV4-1
DNA: TGCGCCAGCAGCCCACTATCGTCCAGCTCCTACAATGAGCAGTTCTTC
CDR3: CASSPLSSSSYNEQFF

J: TRBJ2-5
size: -
D: -
V: TRBV5-1
DNA: TGCGCCAGCAGCTTGTCGGCGGAAGAGACCCAGTACTTC
CDR3: CASSLSAEETQYF

J: TRBJ2-7
size: -
D: -
V: TRBV27
DNA: TGTGCCAGCAGTTTCGGACAAGCCTACGAGCAGTACTTC
CDR3: CASSFGQAYEQYF

J: TRBJ2-7
size: -
D: TRBD1
V: TRBV28
DNA: TGTGCCAGCAGTGGACAGGGGCACGAGCAGTACTTC
CDR3: CASSGQGHEQYF

J: TRBJ2-3
size: -
D: TRBD2
V: TRBV5-4
DNA: TGTGCCAGCAGCTTGGCCTTTGGGGGGGGGAATACAGATACGCAGTATTTT
CDR3: CASSLAFGGGNTDTQYF

J: TRBJ1-2
size: -
D: -
V: TRBV6-6
DNA: TGTGCCAGCAGTACCCAAACCTCCGGTGGCTACACCTTC
CDR3: CASSTQTSGGYTF

J: TRBJ1-5
size: -
D: -
V: TRBV4-1
DNA: TGCGCCAGCAGCCCCTCACGAGGGTCGGGACAGCCCCAGCATTTT
CDR3: CASSPSRGSGQPQHF

J: TRBJ2-1
size: -
D: -
V: TRBV13
DNA: TGTGCCAGCAGCCCAAAGGGGGGGGGTTACAATGAGCAGTTCTTC
CDR3: CASSPKGGGYNEQFF

J: TRBJ2-3
size: -
D: -
V: TRBV5-1
DNA: TGCGCCAGCAGCTTCGGGAAAAGCGGGGGGACAGGAGATACGCAGTATTTT
CDR3: CASSFGKSGGTGDTQYF

J: TRBJ2-7
size: -
D: -
V: TRBV30
DNA: TGTGCCTGGGAGGGGACAAAGTCCTACGAGCAGTACTTC
CDR3: CAWEGTKSYEQYF

J: TRBJ1-1
size: -
D: -
V: TRBV11-2
DNA: TGTGCCAGCAGACTATCGTATCGGGGGGCGAGAACTGGAGCTTTCTTT
CDR3: CASRLSYRGARTGAFF

J: TRBJ1-1
size: -
D: -
V: TRBV30
DNA: TGTGCCTCAGGCGACGCTTTCTTT
CDR3: CASGDAFF

J: TRBJ1-6
size: few
D: -
V: TRBV7-3
DNA: TGTGCCAGCAGCTTAAGTCACATTAATTCACCCCTCCACTTT
CDR3: CASSLSHINSPLHF

J: TRBJ2-2
size: -
D: TRBD2
V: TRBV6-5
DNA: TGTGCCAGCAGTTACTCCGGCGGGGGGTTAACCGGGGAGCTGTTTTTT
CDR3: CASSYSGGGLTGELFF

J: TRBJ2-5
size: -
D: -
V: TRBV5-1
DNA: TGCGCCAGCAGCTTGCGGGGGGAGACCCAGTACTTC
CDR3: CASSLRGETQYF

J: TRBJ2-3
size: -
D: -
V: TRBV9
DNA: TGTGCCAGCAGCGTAGAACAGGGACCCACAGATACGCAGTATTTT
CDR3: CASSVEQGPTDTQYF

J: TRBJ1-5
size: -
D: -
V: TRBV25-1
DNA: TGTGCCAGCAGTGAATCGGGGGGGGCGGGCAATCAGCCCCAGCATTTT
CDR3: CASSESGGAGNQPQHF

J: TRBJ1-1
size: -
D: -
V: TRBV10-1
DNA: TGCGCCAGCAGTGAGTCGGTCCTCCGAGCTGAAGCTTTCTTT
CDR3: CASSESVLRAEAFF

J: TRBJ1-1
size: -
D: -
V: TRBV19
DNA: TGTGCCAGTAGTCCTCTAGGGGTTAACACTGAAGCTTTCTTT
CDR3: CASSPLGVNTEAFF

J: TRBJ2-7
size: -
D: -
V: TRBV19
DNA: TGTGCCAGTAGCAGGGTTTTAGCCAATTACGAGCAGTACTTC
CDR3: CASSRVLANYEQYF

J: TRBJ2-5
size: -
D: TRBD2
V: TRBV5-8
DNA: TGTGCCAGCAGCTTGCTAGCGGGGGGGCAAGAGACCCAGTACTTC
CDR3: CASSLLAGGQETQYF

J: TRBJ1-2
size: -
D: TRBD1
V: TRBV4-1
DNA: TGCGCCAGCAGCCAAGACGGGACAGGGGATGCCCACTACACCTTC
CDR3: CASSQDGTGDAHYTF

J: TRBJ1-1
size: -
D: TRBD1
V: TRBV7-9
DNA: TGTGCCAGCAGCTTATCCCCCGCGACAGGGCTGAACACTGAAGCTTTCTTT
CDR3: CASSLSPATGLNTEAFF

J: TRBJ1-4
size: -
D: -
V: TRBV7-8
DNA: TGTGCCAGCAGCTTGGGGCTAGGCGGACCAGAAAAACTGTTTTTT
CDR3: CASSLGLGGPEKLFF

J: TRBJ2-7
size: -
D: TRBD1
V: TRBV6-4
DNA: TGTGCCAGCAGTCCTACATGGGACAGTCGCGACGAGCAGTACTTC
CDR3: CASSPTWDSRDEQYF

J: TRBJ2-7
size: -
D: TRBD2
V: TRBV18
DNA: TGTGCCAGCTCACCGCAACTAGCGGAGCAGTACTTC
CDR3: CASSPQLAEQYF

J: TRBJ2-1
size: -
D: TRBD2
V: TRBV6-5
DNA: TGTGCCAGCAGTTCTAGCGGGGGGGCCAATGAGCAGTTCTTC
CDR3: CASSSSGGANEQFF

J: TRBJ2-3
size: -
D: -
V: TRBV10-1
DNA: TGCGCCAGCAGTGAGTCGGGCGCGTTAGATACGCAGTATTTT
CDR3: CASSESGALDTQYF

J: TRBJ1-2
size: -
D: TRBD1
V: TRBV6-5
DNA: TGTGCCAGCAGTAAGGGGGCGTGGGGCTACACCTTC
CDR3: CASSKGAWGYTF